The 27 T cell receptor beta chains presented below share a single source sample, sequenced in a study of CD8+ T cells in alopecia areata. RNA was isolated and reverse transcribed to cDNA, the sequencing template. Only in-frame clones appear in the TCRdb table, and some are missing; sequencing was by immunoSEQ multiplex PCR. There are more than 150,000 clones in the sample; around 50% occur only once, and about 15% lies in the top ten. The sequencing used CD4+ T cells sorted from blood, collected at week 0. The receptors come from a human donor with alopecia areata.

As for this clone: Other DNA sequences in the same sample also yield this CDR3. V is TRBV30 and J is TRBJ2-7, with TRBD2 as a possible D gene (5 bases). This CDR3 comprises 12 residues. Trimming stripped 0 bases from V and 4 bases from J, with 7 bases between. Germline CDR1 reads GTSNPN; CDR2 reads SVGIG (reference sequence). CDR3 coding DNA: TGTGCCTGGAGTGTACGGGGTTACGAGCAGTACTTC. This sequence encodes CAWSVRGYEQYF.

This chain links TRBV29-1 with TRBJ2-5; D unclear. CDR1 is SQVTM, CDR2 ANQGSEA, per germline. V lost 7 bases and J 4 bases, leaving 16 bases between the germline ends. The CDR3 length is 13 residues. For the CDR3, the DNA is TGCAGCGCCTCCGGTTTACTCGGAGAGACCCAGTACTTC. Its translation: CSASGLLGETQYF.

This clone was found a few times. The chain uses TRBV6-5 and TRBJ1-1, with D possibly TRBD1 on 6 matching bases. Trimming pared 7 bases from V and 1 base from J, leaving 16 bases between. The length of the CDR3 is 15 residues. Germline V gene sequence: CDR1 MNHEY, CDR2 SVGAGI. CDR3 coding DNA: TGTGCCAGCACTCTTAACGGGGGGCGGAACACTGAAGCTTTCTTT. Its protein product is CASTLNGGRNTEAFF.

This clone showed up just a few times. This chain uses TRBV29-1 with TRBJ2-1; 9 bases fit TRBD1. V gave up 7 bases and J gave up 9 bases; unmatched junction bases: 7. CDR1 SQVTM and CDR2 ANQGSEA come from the germline V gene. The CDR3 is 12 residues long. CDR3 in amino acids: CSGDRDGAEQFF. DNA for the CDR3: TGCAGCGGGGACAGGGATGGGGCTGAGCAGTTCTTC.

The chain links TRBV29-1 to TRBJ1-1, with a possible D match to TRBD1 (5 bases). Germline V gene sequence: CDR1 SQVTM, CDR2 ANQGSEA. Trimming pared 6 bases from V and 4 bases from J, leaving 18 bases between. The CDR3 runs 14 residues. As DNA, the CDR3 is TGCAGCGTGAATCCCTTGCATGGGGGCACTGAAGCTTTCTTT. Its protein is CSVNPLHGGTEAFF.

The gene calls are TRBV29-1 and TRBJ2-3; 10 positions match TRBD1. This CDR3 has 14 amino acids. From germline, CDR1 is SQVTM and CDR2 ANQGSEA. V shed 5 bases, J shed 3 bases, and the junction held 5 bases outside the gene matches. The CDR3 reads CSVKPGQGTDTQYF. DNA for the CDR3: TGCAGCGTTAAGCCGGGACAGGGGACAGATACGCAGTATTTT.

The chain employs TRBV5-1 and TRBJ1-1, with D possibly TRBD1 on 5 matching bases. Germline assignment: CDR1 SGHRS and CDR2 YFSETQ. Trimming took off 0 bases at V and 4 bases at J, with 16 bases between the two ends. The CDR3 has 16 residues. CDR3 bases: TGCGCCAGCAGCTTGGTGGGCAGGGTTACAGGCACTGAAGCTTTCTTT. Translated, it gives CASSLVGRVTGTEAFF.

The chain employs TRBV6-1 and TRBJ2-5, with D hard to call. This CDR3 is 16 amino acids long. Germline V gene lookup returns CDR1 MNHNS and CDR2 SASEGT. The V end was cut by 4 bases, the J end by 1 base, with 16 bases between. The CDR3 nucleotides are TGTGCCAGCAGTGCCGGTGGTCTCCCTCCCCAAGAGACCCAGTACTTC. It codes for CASSAGGLPPQETQYF.

This clone has a handful of counts. V gene TRBV5-1 combines with J gene TRBJ2-5; tentatively, D is TRBD2 (5 bases). Trimming removed 5 bases from V and 5 bases from J, with 10 bases in between. The CDR3 consists of 12 residues. Germline V gene lookup returns CDR1 SGHRS and CDR2 YFSETQ. The CDR3 region is CASSSRGETQYF. The CDR3 region has the DNA TGCGCCAGCAGTTCCCGAGGGGAGACCCAGTACTTC.

The genes are TRBV18 and TRBJ1-1; the D gene is possibly TRBD1 (6 bases). The V gene lost 2 bases and the J gene lost 4 bases, with 8 bases spanning the gap. This CDR3 spans 13 amino acids. CDR1 and CDR2 (germline): KGHSH, LQKENI. Here the CDR3 reads CASSPRGGTEAFF. CDR3 DNA: TGTGCCAGCTCACCAAGGGGGGGCACTGAAGCTTTCTTT.

This rearrangement joins TRBV6-5 to TRBJ2-7, with unresolved D. Deletions cut 2 bases from V and 2 bases from J, with 7 bases between. CDR3 length: 13 residues. Germline V gene lookup returns CDR1 MNHEY and CDR2 SVGAGI. The CDR3 protein is CASSYRQAYEQYF. The CDR3 DNA sequence: TGTGCCAGCAGTTACAGGCAAGCCTACGAGCAGTACTTC.

The chain uses TRBV18 and TRBJ2-7; 7 positions match TRBD2. The CDR3 is 17 amino acids. V shed 5 bases, J shed 1 base, and the junction held 14 bases outside the gene matches. The germline gives CDR1 KGHSH, CDR2 LQKENI. CDR3 loop: CASSSTAGSGASYEQYF. The CDR3 DNA sequence: TGTGCCAGCTCATCTACCGCAGGAAGCGGGGCGTCCTACGAGCAGTACTTC.

This chain connects TRBV6-1 to TRBJ2-2; tentative D call: TRBD1 (7 bases). The CDR3 totals 15 residues. From germline, CDR1 is MNHNS and CDR2 SASEGT. Trimming left V 6 bases short and J 3 bases short, with 14 bases between. In nucleotides, the CDR3 is TGTGCCAGCAGGCCCGGAGGGGGCTACACCGGGGAGCTGTTTTTT. This translates into CASRPGGGYTGELFF.

V gene TRBV19 combines with J gene TRBJ1-5, with a tentative D call TRBD1 (5 bases). Germline V lookup: CDR1 LNHDA, CDR2 SQIVND (reference sequence). V was cut by 9 bases and J by 11 bases, with 17 bases left in between. The CDR3 length is 12 residues. The DNA for the CDR3 is TGTGCCAGCAACAAACCAGACAGAGCCCAGCATTTT. Translation: CASNKPDRAQHF.

This clone has a handful of counts. This sequence joins TRBV29-1 and TRBJ2-5, with D possibly matching TRBD2 (6 bases). Germline CDR1 reads SQVTM; CDR2 reads ANQGSEA. Trimming took 6 bases from V and 4 from J, leaving 15 bases between them. The CDR3 runs 13 residues. CDR3 region: CSVTSQGGETQYF. Written as DNA, the CDR3 is TGCAGCGTGACCTCCCAGGGAGGAGAGACCCAGTACTTC.

There are a few counts of this clone. The chain joins TRBV10-2 to TRBJ2-1; perhaps TRBD2 as D (5 bases). V was clipped by 7 bases and J by 1 base, with 11 bases between them. The CDR3 has 14 residues. CDR1 WSHSY and CDR2 SAAADI come from the germline V gene. Here the CDR3 reads CASTPGISYNEQFF. Here the CDR3 DNA reads TGCGCCAGCACGCCGGGGATTTCCTACAATGAGCAGTTCTTC.

The count of this clone is one. The rearrangement joins TRBV20-1 to TRBJ2-7; D remains ambiguous. The V gene lost 6 bases and the J gene lost 3 bases, with 9 bases spanning the gap. Germline V CDR1 and CDR2: DFQATT, SNEGSKA (reference sequence). This CDR3 has 11 residues. CDR3 protein: CSAAYIYEQYF. Written as DNA, the CDR3 is TGCAGTGCGGCCTACATCTACGAGCAGTACTTC.

This clone was detected only a few times. V gene TRBV5-6 combines with J gene TRBJ2-2, with D perhaps matching TRBD2 (5 bases). The germline V and J ends were trimmed by 2 bases and 4 bases, with 12 bases remaining between them. Germline V gene sequence: CDR1 SGHDT, CDR2 YYEEEE. The CDR3 is 15 residues long. This CDR3 reads CASSFSSSRTGELFF. The CDR3 DNA reads as TGTGCCAGCAGCTTTTCGTCTAGCCGCACCGGGGAGCTGTTTTTT.

V gene TRBV30 combines with J gene TRBJ2-1; tentatively, D is TRBD2 (6 bases). The ends were cut back, 2 bases at V and 4 bases at J, with 18 bases in the middle. Germline CDR1 reads GTSNPN; CDR2 reads SVGIG (reference sequence). The CDR3 runs 16 residues. The CDR3 sequence is CAWSPTGSGGYNEQFF. The DNA for the CDR3 is TGTGCCTGGAGTCCGACCGGGTCTGGGGGGTACAATGAGCAGTTCTTC.

J is TRBJ1-2 and V is TRBV5-6; 7 positions match TRBD1. Germline assignment: CDR1 SGHDT and CDR2 YYEEEE. The CDR3 is 15 residues long. The J segment lost 4 bases and the V segment lost 4 bases, leaving 10 bases of the junction unmatched. Here the CDR3 DNA reads TGTGCCAGCAGCCCGGTGTTACAGGGGATCTATGGCTACACCTTC. It codes for CASSPVLQGIYGYTF.

The chain joins TRBV6-5 to TRBJ1-2; no definite D call. V was shortened by 6 bases and J by 8 bases, with 16 bases between the two germline ends. Germline CDR1 MNHEY, CDR2 SVGAGI. This CDR3 has 13 amino acids. The CDR3 region is CASSNSWVRGYTF. The CDR3 coding sequence is TGTGCCAGCAGCAACAGTTGGGTTCGCGGCTACACCTTC.

V usage is TRBV13 and J usage is TRBJ1-2; possible D gene TRBD1, 6 bases. The CDR3 has 17 amino acids. Germline V lookup: CDR1 PRHDT, CDR2 FYEKMQ (reference sequence). V gave up 6 bases and J gave up 7 bases, with 27 bases separating them. The CDR3 DNA sequence: TGTGCCAGCAGTCGAGGTCCCGGTGGGGGCGCGTCAGGTGGCTACACCTTC. This codes for CASSRGPGGGASGGYTF.

This chain uses TRBV29-1 with TRBJ2-4, with D possibly called TRBD1 or TRBD2 (5 bases each). This CDR3 has 13 residues. Germline values: CDR1 SQVTM, CDR2 ANQGSEA. Trimming pared 6 bases from V and 5 bases from J, leaving 14 bases between. The CDR3 coding sequence is TGCAGCGTCGGGGCAGGGTCCCAAAACATTCAGTACTTC. Encoded protein: CSVGAGSQNIQYF. Full variable domain (missing parts from reference TRBV29-1 and TRBJ2-4): SAVISQKPSRDICQRGTSLTIQCQVDSQVTMMFWYRQQPGQSLTLIATANQGSEATYESGFVIDKFPISRPNLTFSTLTVSNMSPEDSSIYLCSVGAGSQNIQYFGAGTRLSVL.

The table lists this clone with a few counts. The chain couples TRBV10-3 to TRBJ2-2; tentatively, D is TRBD1 (5 bases). The V end was cut by 8 bases, the J end by 3 bases, with 10 bases between. Germline CDR1 and CDR2: ENHRY and SYGVKD. CDR3 size: 13 residues. The CDR3 region has the DNA TGTGCCATCGGGTCCAGGGACACCGGGGAGCTGTTTTTT. It translates to CAIGSRDTGELFF.

This clone appeared a single time. The gene calls are TRBV20-1 and TRBJ1-1; perhaps TRBD1 as D (6 bases). The CDR3 totals 11 residues. Germline V CDR1 and CDR2: DFQATT, SNEGSKA (reference sequence). Trimming took 3 bases from V and 6 from J, leaving 8 bases between them. The CDR3 reads CSARPGAEAFF. The CDR3 DNA follows: TGCAGTGCTAGGCCAGGGGCTGAAGCTTTCTTT.

Ten or more counts support this clone. The V gene is TRBV7-6, the J gene TRBJ2-6, with no clear D. CDR1 is SGHVS, CDR2 FNYEAQ, per germline. V was cut by 5 bases and J by 0 bases, with 5 bases left in between. CDR3 length: 14 residues. CDR3 sequence (DNA): TGTGCCAGCAGCCCCCCCTCTGGGGCCAACGTCCTGACTTTC. Its protein is CASSPPSGANVLTF.

This chain joins TRBV30 and TRBJ2-5; 7 nucleotides match TRBD1. The V gene's germline CDR1 is GTSNPN and CDR2 SVGIG (reference sequence). Germline trimming cut 2 bases from V and 2 bases from J; bases unmatched to any gene: 5. The CDR3 length is 14 residues. The CDR3 DNA reads as TGTGCCTGGAGTCCGGGACAGTCTCAAGAGACCCAGTACTTC. Encoded protein: CAWSPGQSQETQYF.